Presented here are 17 T cell receptor beta chains from one specimen sequenced in a study of blood T cell repertoires in COVID-19. The method was immunoSEQ multiplex PCR; TCRdb's version includes in-frame clones alone and lacks a portion of them. The sample lists around 200,000 clones, about 90% seen once, with about 2% in the top ten. Sequenced input: peripheral blood. These receptors originate from a middle-aged man with active or convalescent COVID-19.

CDR3 loop: CASSLLGTGRSEQFF. The CDR3 bases are TGTGCCAGCAGCTTATTAGGGACAGGGAGGAGTGAGCAGTTCTTC. V gene TRBV7-3 combines with J gene TRBJ2-1; 9 nucleotides match TRBD1. The CDR3 contains 15 residues. Germline V gene data show CDR1 as SGHTA and CDR2 as FQGTGA. V was pared by 2 bases and J by 9 bases, with 8 bases of the junction left unmatched.

This clone was seen only a few times. The V call is TRBV7-2, the J call TRBJ1-1; 11 nucleotides align to TRBD1. The V and J ends lost 5 bases and 4 bases, in that order; junction bases with no gene match: 0. The CDR3 is 13 residues long. Looked up from germline, CDR1 is SGHTA and CDR2 is FQGNSA. CDR3 coding DNA: TGTGCCAGCAGCGGGACAGGGGGCACTGAAGCTTTCTTT. It translates to CASSGTGGTEAFF.

Turning to this clone: The junction differs from germline at one of its ends, possibly a read error. The V and J genes are TRBV2 and TRBJ1-5; D is possibly TRBD1 (6 bases). CDR1 and CDR2 from the germline V gene are SNHLY and FYNNEI. This CDR3 comprises 14 residues. CDR3 sequence (DNA): TGTGCCAGCAGAGAAGGGACAAACTATCAGCCCCAGCATTTT. The encoded protein is CASREGTNYQPQHF. The whole variable domain, filled in from reference TRBV2 and TRBJ1-5, reads EPEVTQTPSHQVTQMGQEVILRCVPISNHLYFYWYRQILGQKVEFLVSFYNNEISEKSEIFDDQFSVERPDGSNFTLKIRSTKLEDSAMYFCASREGTNYQPQHFGDGTRLSIL.

Only a few counts were recorded for this clone. This chain joins TRBV5-4 and TRBJ2-5, with D hard to call. The CDR3 runs 13 residues. Between the trimmed V and J ends, which lost 2 bases and 0 bases, there was a span of 5 bases. The germline V gene has CDR1 SGHNT and CDR2 YYREEE (reference sequence). CDR3 protein: CASSLSDQETQYF. The DNA of the CDR3 is TGTGCCAGCAGCTTATCCGACCAAGAGACCCAGTACTTC.

The chain recombines TRBV28 with TRBJ1-2; TRBD1 agrees at 8 bases. V lost 3 bases, J lost 8 bases, and 14 bases stayed unmatched. The CDR3 is 16 amino acids. Per the germline V gene, CDR1 is MDHEN and CDR2 is SYDVKM. CDR3 amino acids: CASSFFQDRAGQGYTF. CDR3 DNA sequence: TGTGCCAGCAGTTTCTTTCAGGACAGGGCAGGTCAAGGCTACACCTTC.

The chain links TRBV5-3 to TRBJ1-1; D is undetermined. TRBV5-3 is sorted into the ORF group, with uncertain function. The V and J ends lost 0 bases and 0 bases respectively, with 9 bases between them. The CDR3 runs 15 residues. For the CDR3, the DNA is TGTGCCAGAAGCTTGGACAGCACCATGAACACTGAAGCTTTCTTT. Residues: CARSLDSTMNTEAFF.

The chain recombines TRBV7-2 with TRBJ1-6; D gene uncertain. The germline V and J ends were trimmed by 5 bases and 7 bases, with 12 bases remaining between them. Germline V gene lookup returns CDR1 SGHTA and CDR2 FQGNSA. CDR3 length: 14 residues. CDR3 region: CASSAGRANSPLHF. CDR3 bases: TGTGCCAGCAGCGCGGGTAGGGCGAATTCACCCCTCCACTTT.

V gene TRBV7-2 combines with J gene TRBJ2-3, with TRBD2 matching over 11 bases. CDR1 SGHTA and CDR2 FQGNSA come from the germline V gene. The CDR3 covers 18 residues. The V and J ends lost 1 base and 2 bases, in that order; junction bases with no gene match: 8. In nucleotides, the CDR3 is TGTGCCAGCAGCTTAGTGGGTCTAGCGGGGGGTTTCACAGATACGCAGTATTTT. Its translation is CASSLVGLAGGFTDTQYF.

V is TRBV11-2 and J is TRBJ1-1; D is uncertain. Per the germline V gene, CDR1 is SGHAT and CDR2 is FQNNGV. The CDR3 has 16 amino acids. With 0 bases removed from V and 0 bases from J, the gap between germline ends came to 11 bases. The CDR3 DNA reads as TGTGCCAGCAGCTTAGAAAACAGTTTTATGAACACTGAAGCTTTCTTT. It codes for CASSLENSFMNTEAFF. The complete variable domain, with remaining parts taken from reference TRBV11-2 and TRBJ1-1, reads EAGVAQSPRYKIIEKRQSVAFWCNPISGHATLYWYQQILGQGPKLLIQFQNNGVVDDSQLPKDRFSAERLKGVDSTLKIQPAKLEDSAVYLCASSLENSFMNTEAFFGQGTRLTVV.

Written as DNA, the CDR3 is TGTGCCAGCAGCTTGGTCCGGGATTCCTACGAGCAGTACTTC. Its protein is CASSLVRDSYEQYF. The rearrangement joins TRBV5-5 to TRBJ2-7; maybe TRBD2 (5 bases). CDR1 SGHKS and CDR2 YYEKEE come from the germline V gene (reference sequence). The CDR3 is 14 amino acids. Trimming stripped 0 bases from V and 1 base from J, with 8 bases between.

The genes are TRBV2 and TRBJ1-2; D possibly corresponds to TRBD1 (6 bases). Per germline, CDR1 SNHLY and CDR2 FYNNEI. This CDR3 contains 14 residues. Trimming removed 6 bases at V and 6 bases at J, with 17 bases between. The CDR3 spells CASRPEQGFNGYTF. DNA of the CDR3: TGTGCCAGCAGGCCGGAACAGGGATTTAATGGCTACACCTTC.

The chain recombines TRBV28 with TRBJ2-7; 8 nucleotides line up with TRBD2. This CDR3 region has 14 residues. Germline V gene data show CDR1 as MDHEN and CDR2 as SYDVKM. With 4 bases clipped from V and 2 bases from J, the junction kept 4 bases outside the gene matches. The CDR3 nucleotides are TGTGCCAGCAGTTACGGGAGGGGACCCTACGAGCAGTACTTC. Protein sequence: CASSYGRGPYEQYF.

The rearrangement uses TRBV7-6 and TRBJ1-6; 7 positions match TRBD1. The trim removed 2 bases at V and 9 bases at J, leaving 10 bases unmatched. This CDR3 has 16 residues. CDR1 and CDR2 (germline): SGHVS, FNYEAQ. CDR3 sequence: CASSLWRQGLGSPLHF. The CDR3 DNA sequence: TGTGCCAGCAGCTTATGGCGACAGGGTTTAGGTTCACCCCTCCACTTT.

The rearrangement joins TRBV28 to TRBJ1-3; D is perhaps TRBD1 (6 bases). Per germline, CDR1 MDHEN and CDR2 SYDVKM. CDR3 length: 16 residues. V was pared by 2 bases and J by 4 bases, with 15 bases between. The CDR3: CASSLAGAGAGNTIYF. DNA of the CDR3: TGTGCCAGCAGTTTAGCGGGGGCCGGAGCGGGAAACACCATATATTTT.

The chain couples TRBV19 to TRBJ1-5; 8 nucleotides agree with TRBD1. The V segment lost 4 bases and the J segment 1 base; nucleotides outside the gene matches: 6. The CDR3 runs to 16 residues. Germline values: CDR1 LNHDA, CDR2 SQIVND (reference sequence). CDR3 nucleotide sequence: TGTGCCAGTAGTACCCAAGACAGGGGCAGCAATCAGCCCCAGCATTTT. Translation: CASSTQDRGSNQPQHF.

This clone was seen a few times. J is TRBJ1-2 and V is TRBV28, with D hard to call. The CDR3 is 13 residues long. V lost 6 bases to trimming and J lost 2 bases, with 10 bases between them. Germline V gives CDR1 MDHEN, CDR2 SYDVKM. CDR3 sequence: CASRPDSNYGYTF. For the CDR3, the DNA is TGTGCCAGCAGACCCGACTCCAACTATGGCTACACCTTC.

A single count supports this clone. The chain joins TRBV3-1 (or the pseudogene TRBV3-2) to TRBJ2-1, with D hard to call. Germline CDR1 reads LGHDT; CDR2 reads YNNKEL (reference sequence). V was trimmed by 4 bases and J by 2 bases, leaving 9 bases between them. This CDR3 spans 14 amino acids. CDR3 nucleotides: TGTGCCAGCAGCCCAACAAGAACCTACAATGAGCAGTTCTTC. Amino acids: CASSPTRTYNEQFF.